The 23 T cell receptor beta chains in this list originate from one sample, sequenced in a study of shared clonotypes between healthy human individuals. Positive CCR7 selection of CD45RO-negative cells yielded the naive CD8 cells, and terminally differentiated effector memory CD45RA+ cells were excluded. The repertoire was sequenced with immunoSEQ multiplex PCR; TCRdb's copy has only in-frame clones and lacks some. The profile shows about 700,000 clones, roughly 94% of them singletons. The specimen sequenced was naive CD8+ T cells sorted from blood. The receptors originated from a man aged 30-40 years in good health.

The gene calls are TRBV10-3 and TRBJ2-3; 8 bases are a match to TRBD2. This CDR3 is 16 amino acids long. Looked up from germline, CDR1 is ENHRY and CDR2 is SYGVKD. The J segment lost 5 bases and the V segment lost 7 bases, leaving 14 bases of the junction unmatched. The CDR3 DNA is TGTGCCATCAAGGCGGGGATAGCGGGAATTGGAGATACGCAGTATTTT. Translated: CAIKAGIAGIGDTQYF.

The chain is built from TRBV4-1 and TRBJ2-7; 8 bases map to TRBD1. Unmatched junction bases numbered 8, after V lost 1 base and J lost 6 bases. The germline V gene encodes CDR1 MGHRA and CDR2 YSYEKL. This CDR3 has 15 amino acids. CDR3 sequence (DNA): TGCGCCAGCAGCCAAGTCCAGGACAGGGCATCCGAGCAGTACTTC. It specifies CASSQVQDRASEQYF.

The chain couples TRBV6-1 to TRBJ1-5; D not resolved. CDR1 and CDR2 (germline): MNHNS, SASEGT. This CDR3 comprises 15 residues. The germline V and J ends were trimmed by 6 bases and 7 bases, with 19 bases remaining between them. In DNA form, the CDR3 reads TGTGCCAGCAGGAGCGGGTTGGGGTCGGGCCAGCCCCAGCATTTT. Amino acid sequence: CASRSGLGSGQPQHF.

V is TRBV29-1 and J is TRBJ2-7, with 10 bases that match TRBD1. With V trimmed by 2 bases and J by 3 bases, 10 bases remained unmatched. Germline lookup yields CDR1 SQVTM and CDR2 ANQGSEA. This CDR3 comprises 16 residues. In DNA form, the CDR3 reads TGCAGCGTTGAATTGAGAGGACAGGGGGAACTCTACGAGCAGTACTTC. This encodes CSVELRGQGELYEQYF.

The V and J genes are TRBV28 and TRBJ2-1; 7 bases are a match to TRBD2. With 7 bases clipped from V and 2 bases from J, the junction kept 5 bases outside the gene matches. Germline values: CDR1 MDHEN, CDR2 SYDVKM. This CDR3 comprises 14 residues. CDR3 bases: TGTGCCAGCACACCTAGCGGAACCTACAATGAGCAGTTCTTC. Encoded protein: CASTPSGTYNEQFF. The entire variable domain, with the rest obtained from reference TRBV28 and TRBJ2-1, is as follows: DVKVTQSSRYLVKRTGEKVFLECVQDMDHENMFWYRQDPGLGLRLIYFSYDVKMKEKGDIPEGYSVSREKKERFSLILESASTNQTSMYLCASTPSGTYNEQFFGPGTRLTVL.

The CDR3 DNA follows: TGCGCCAGCAGCCAAGATCCCGGACCCTTCATGTACAATGAGCAGTTCTTC. Amino acid sequence: CASSQDPGPFMYNEQFF. The V gene is TRBV4-3, the J gene TRBJ2-1; no firm D call. The germline V gene encodes CDR1 LGHNA and CDR2 YSLEER. The CDR3 has 17 amino acids. Trimming left V 0 bases short and J 4 bases short, with 16 bases between.

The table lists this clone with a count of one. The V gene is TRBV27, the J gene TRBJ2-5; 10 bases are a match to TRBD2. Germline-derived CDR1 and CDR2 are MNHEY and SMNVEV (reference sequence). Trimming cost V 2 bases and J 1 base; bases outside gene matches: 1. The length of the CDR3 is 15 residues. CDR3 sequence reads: CASSLLAGVQETQYF. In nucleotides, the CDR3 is TGTGCCAGCAGTTTACTAGCGGGAGTCCAAGAGACCCAGTACTTC.

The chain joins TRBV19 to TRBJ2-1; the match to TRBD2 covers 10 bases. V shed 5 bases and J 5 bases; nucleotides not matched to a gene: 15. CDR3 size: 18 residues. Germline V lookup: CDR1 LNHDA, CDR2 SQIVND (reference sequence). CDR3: CASSPSWTSGTKNNEQFF. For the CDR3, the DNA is TGTGCCAGTAGTCCGAGCTGGACTAGCGGCACTAAAAACAATGAGCAGTTCTTC.

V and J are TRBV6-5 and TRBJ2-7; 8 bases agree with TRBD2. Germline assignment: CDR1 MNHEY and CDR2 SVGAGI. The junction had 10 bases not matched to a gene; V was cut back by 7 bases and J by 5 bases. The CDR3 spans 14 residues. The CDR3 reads CASTMGTRDNEQYF. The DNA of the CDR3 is TGTGCCAGCACCATGGGGACTAGAGATAACGAGCAGTACTTC.

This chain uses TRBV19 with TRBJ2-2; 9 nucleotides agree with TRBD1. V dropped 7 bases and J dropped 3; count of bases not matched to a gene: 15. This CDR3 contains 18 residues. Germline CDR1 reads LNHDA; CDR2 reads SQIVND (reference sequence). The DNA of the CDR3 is TGTGCCAGTAACCCGGGACAGGGAACCCACCCTTACACCGGGGAGCTGTTTTTT. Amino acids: CASNPGQGTHPYTGELFF. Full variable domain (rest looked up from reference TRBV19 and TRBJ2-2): DGGITQSPKYLFRKEGQNVTLSCEQNLNHDAMYWYRQDPGQGLRLIYYSQIVNDFQKGDIAEGYSVSREKKESFPLTVTSAQKNPTAFYLCASNPGQGTHPYTGELFFGEGSRLTVL.

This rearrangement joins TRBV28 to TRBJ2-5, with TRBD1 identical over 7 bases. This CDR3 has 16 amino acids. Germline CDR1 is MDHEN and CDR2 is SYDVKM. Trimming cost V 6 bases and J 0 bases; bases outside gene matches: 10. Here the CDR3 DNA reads TGTGCCAGCAGCTCAACCTGGGACAGCAACCAAGAGACCCAGTACTTC. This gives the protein CASSSTWDSNQETQYF.

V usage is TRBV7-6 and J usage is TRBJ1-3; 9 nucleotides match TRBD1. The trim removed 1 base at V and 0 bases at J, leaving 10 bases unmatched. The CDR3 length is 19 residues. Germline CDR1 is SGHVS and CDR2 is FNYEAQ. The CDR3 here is CASSLVGTGRGNSGNTIYF. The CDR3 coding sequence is TGTGCCAGCAGCTTAGTCGGGACAGGGAGAGGGAACTCTGGAAACACCATATATTTT.

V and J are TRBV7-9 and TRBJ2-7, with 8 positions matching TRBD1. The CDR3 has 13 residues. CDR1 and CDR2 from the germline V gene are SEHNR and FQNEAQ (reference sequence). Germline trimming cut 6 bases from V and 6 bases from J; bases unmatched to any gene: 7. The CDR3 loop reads CASRPSTGGEQYF. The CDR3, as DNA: TGTGCCAGCAGACCCTCAACAGGGGGCGAGCAGTACTTC. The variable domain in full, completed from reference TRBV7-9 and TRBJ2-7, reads DTGVSQNPRHKITKRGQNVTFRCDPISEHNRLYWYRQTLGQGPEFLTYFQNEAQLEKSRLLSDRFSAERPKGSFSTLEIQRTEQGDSAMYLCASRPSTGGEQYFGPGTRLTVT.

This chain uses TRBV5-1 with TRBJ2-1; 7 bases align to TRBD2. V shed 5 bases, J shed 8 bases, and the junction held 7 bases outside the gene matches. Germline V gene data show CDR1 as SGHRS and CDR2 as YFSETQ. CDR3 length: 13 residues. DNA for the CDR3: TGCGCCAGCAGGGAGGGAGGGGATGATGAGCAGTTCTTC. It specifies CASREGGDDEQFF.

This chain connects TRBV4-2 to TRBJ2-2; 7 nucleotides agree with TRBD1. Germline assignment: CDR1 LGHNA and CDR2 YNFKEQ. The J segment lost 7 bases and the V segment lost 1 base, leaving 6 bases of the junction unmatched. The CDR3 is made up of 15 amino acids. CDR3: CASSQATGVGGELFF. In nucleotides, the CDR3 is TGTGCCAGCAGCCAAGCTACAGGGGTTGGCGGGGAGCTGTTTTTT.

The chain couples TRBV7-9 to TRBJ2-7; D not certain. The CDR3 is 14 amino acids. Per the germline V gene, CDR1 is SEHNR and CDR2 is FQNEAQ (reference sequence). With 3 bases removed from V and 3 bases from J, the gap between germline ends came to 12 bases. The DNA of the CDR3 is TGTGCCAGCAGCTTCGGCCGTACCCTCTACGAGCAGTACTTC. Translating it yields CASSFGRTLYEQYF.

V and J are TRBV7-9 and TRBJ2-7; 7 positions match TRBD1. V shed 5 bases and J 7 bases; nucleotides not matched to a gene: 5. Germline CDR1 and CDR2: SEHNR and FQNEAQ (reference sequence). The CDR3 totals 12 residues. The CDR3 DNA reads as TGTGCCAGCAGCGACAGGGTGAGGGAGCAGTACTTC. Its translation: CASSDRVREQYF.

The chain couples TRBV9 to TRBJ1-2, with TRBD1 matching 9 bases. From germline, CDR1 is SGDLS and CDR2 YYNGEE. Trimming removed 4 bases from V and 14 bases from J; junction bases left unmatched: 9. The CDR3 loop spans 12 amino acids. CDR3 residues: CASSLTGGLGTF. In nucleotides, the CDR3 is TGTGCCAGCAGCCTCACAGGGGGCCTGGGAACCTTC. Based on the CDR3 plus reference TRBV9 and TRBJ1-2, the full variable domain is DSGVTQTPKHLITATGQRVTLRCSPRSGDLSVYWYQQSLDQGLQFLIQYYNGEERAKGNILERFSAQQFPDLHSELNLSSLELGDSALYFCASSLTGGLGTFGSGTRLTVV.

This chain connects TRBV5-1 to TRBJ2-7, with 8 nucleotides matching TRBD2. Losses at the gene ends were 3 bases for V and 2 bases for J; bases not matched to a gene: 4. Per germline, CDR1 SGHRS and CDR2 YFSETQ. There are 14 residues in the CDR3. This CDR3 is CASSSHSGAYEQYF. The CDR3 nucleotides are TGCGCCAGCAGCTCCCATAGCGGGGCCTACGAGCAGTACTTC.

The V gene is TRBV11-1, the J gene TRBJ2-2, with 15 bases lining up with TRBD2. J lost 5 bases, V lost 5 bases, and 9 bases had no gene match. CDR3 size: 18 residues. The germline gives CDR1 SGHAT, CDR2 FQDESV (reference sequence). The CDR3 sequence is CASSVGLAGGLWTGELFF. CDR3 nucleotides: TGTGCCAGCAGCGTAGGACTAGCGGGAGGGCTTTGGACCGGGGAGCTGTTTTTT.

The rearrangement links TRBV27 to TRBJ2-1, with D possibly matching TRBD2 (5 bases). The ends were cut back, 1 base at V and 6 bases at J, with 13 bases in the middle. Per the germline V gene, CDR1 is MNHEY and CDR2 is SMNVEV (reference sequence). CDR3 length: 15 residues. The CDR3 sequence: CASSLWWETSNEQFF. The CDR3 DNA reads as TGTGCCAGCAGTTTATGGTGGGAGACCTCCAATGAGCAGTTCTTC.

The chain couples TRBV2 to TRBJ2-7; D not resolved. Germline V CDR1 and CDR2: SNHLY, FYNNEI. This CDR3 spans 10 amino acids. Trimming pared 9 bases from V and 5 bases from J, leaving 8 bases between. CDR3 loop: CASEENEQYF. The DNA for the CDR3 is TGTGCCAGTGAAGAGAACGAGCAGTACTTC. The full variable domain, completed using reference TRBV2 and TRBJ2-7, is EPEVTQTPSHQVTQMGQEVILRCVPISNHLYFYWYRQILGQKVEFLVSFYNNEISEKSEIFDDQFSVERPDGSNFTLKIRSTKLEDSAMYFCASEENEQYFGPGTRLTVT.

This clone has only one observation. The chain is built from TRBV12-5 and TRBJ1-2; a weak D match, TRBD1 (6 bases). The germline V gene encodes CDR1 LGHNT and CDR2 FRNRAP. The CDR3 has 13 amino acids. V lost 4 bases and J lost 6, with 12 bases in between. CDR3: CASGSGGINGYTF. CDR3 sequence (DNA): TGTGCTAGTGGTTCCGGGGGCATTAATGGCTACACCTTC.